The present entry profiles one T cell receptor (beta chain) with its context. The germline gives CDR1 SQVTM, CDR2 ANQGSEA. Trimming left V 3 bases short and J 1 base short, with 15 bases between. This CDR3 is built from 15 residues. Authors' processing steps: Reference gene primer amplification in the assay estimated nucleated cell counts. The repertoire was sequenced with immunoSEQ multiplex PCR; TCRdb's copy has only in-frame clones and lacks some. The V and J calls and clone size are taken from that table; D and trimming were inferred from the DNA. Of around 57,000 clones listed, 82% were seen once; the top ten hold under 25%. These data originate in a study of blood T cell repertoires in COVID-19. Across the study: Some COVID-19 samples were acute and others convalescent; all came from the United States, Italy and Spain. The analysed material was cDNA or gDNA that came from T cells, B-cell-depleted T cells, or PBMCs.

The chain is built from TRBV29-1 and TRBJ1-1, with D maybe TRBD1 (6 bases). The TCR originated in a woman aged 60-75 years with acute or convalescent COVID-19. Specimen: peripheral blood. CDR3 residues: CSVEATGWENTEAFF. The CDR3 DNA is TGCAGCGTTGAGGCTACAGGGTGGGAGAACACTGAAGCTTTCTTT.